This T cell receptor beta chain was identified during a study of blood T cell repertoires in COVID-19. J lost 5 bases, V lost 6 bases, and 6 bases had no gene match. The CDR3 loop spans 13 amino acids. Sequenced by immunoSEQ multiplex PCR; TCRdb stores in-frame clones only, minus some. This table holds under 300,000 clones, roughly 88% found once. The specimen was PBMCs or T cells enriched from blood (not recorded which). V and J are TRBV12-3 or TRBV12-4 and TRBJ2-5; TRBD1 agrees at 7 bases. The receptor comes from a woman between 40 and 55 years old who had been exposed to COVID-19. The CDR3 spells CASSPDRRETQYF. CDR3 in DNA: TGTGCCAGCAGCCCGGACAGGAGGGAGACCCAGTACTTC.